The 7 T cell receptor beta chains listed next were all sequenced from one sample in a study of regulatory T cells in long-lasting Graves disease. Arm-PCR of CDR3 regions and iRepertoire HTBI primers were used to build TCR beta libraries. TCRdb recomputed calls from the multiplex PCR reads with MiXCR, one row per CDR3 protein. The sample holds about 420,000 distinct CDR3 sequences, less than 20% seen once. Noted time point: newly diagnosed GD, antithyroid drugs for less than 3 months. Researchers made the TCR library from RNA that was extracted from PBMCs. This sample was shared with a second study, whose subject was T cells in Graves' hyperthyroidism and ophthalmopathy.

The sample in question was peripheral blood mononuclear cells (PBMCs), obtained at new diagnosis, from a patient treated with antithyroid drugs. The receptors were gathered from a woman aged 18-29 years with Graves disease.

Regarding this clonotype: A far larger clone is one nucleotide away, so this likely arose from a read error. The J gene is TRBJ2-7, the V gene TRBV7-3; TRBD2 might be the D (6 bases). The germline CDR1 and CDR2 sequences are SGHTA and FQGTGA. The length of the CDR3 is 15 residues. Between the trimmed V and J ends, which lost 5 bases and 7 bases, there was a span of 21 bases. The CDR3 region is CASSPTASVGNEQYF. DNA for the CDR3: TGTGCCAGCAGCCCCACGGCTAGCGTTGGGAATGAGCAGTACTTC.

This clonotype was seen at least ten times. The chain has TRBV7-2 and TRBJ2-7, with D perhaps matching TRBD1 or TRBD2 (5 bases each). The CDR3 has 15 amino acids. Germline V gene lookup returns CDR1 SGHTA and CDR2 FQGNSA. V was clipped by 0 bases and J by 5 bases, with 14 bases between them. CDR3 in amino acids: CASSLAPVGVHEQYF. In nucleotides, the CDR3 is TGTGCCAGCAGCTTAGCCCCGGTGGGGGTCCACGAGCAGTACTTC.

V gene TRBV6-2 or TRBV6-3 combines with J gene TRBJ2-7; no clear D gene. Deletions cut 6 bases from V and 0 bases from J, with 15 bases between. This CDR3 spans 15 amino acids. Germline V CDR1 and CDR2: MNHEY, SVGEGT. CDR3 residues: CASSYLSDLSYEQYF. For the CDR3, the DNA is TGTGCCAGCAGCTACCTGTCGGATCTCTCCTACGAGCAGTACTTC.

The chain employs TRBV9 and TRBJ2-6; weak D call: TRBD2 (6 bases). Trimming cost V 4 bases and J 0 bases, with 17 bases left between them. Germline CDR1 reads SGDLS; CDR2 reads YYNGEE. The CDR3 extends over 18 amino acids. The CDR3 loop is CASSTWGRTTSGANVLTF. The CDR3 nucleotides are TGTGCCAGCAGCACTTGGGGACGGACTACCTCTGGGGCCAACGTCCTGACTTTC.

This clonotype was recorded a few times. This chain uses TRBV10-1 with TRBJ1-5, with unresolved D. From germline, CDR1 is WNHNN and CDR2 SYGVQD (reference sequence). V lost 2 bases and J 6 bases, leaving 8 bases between the germline ends. The length of the CDR3 is 13 residues. The CDR3 DNA reads as TGCGCCAGCAGTGAGGGGGTAGCTCAGCCCCAGCATTTT. Its translation is CASSEGVAQPQHF.

This clonotype has at least ten counts. The chain carries TRBV7-6 and TRBJ2-3; TRBD2 might be the D (5 bases). Looked up from germline, CDR1 is SGHVS and CDR2 is FNYEAQ. The CDR3 length is 15 residues. Trimming left V 1 base short and J 4 bases short, with 12 bases between. CDR3 protein: CASSLGGSAADTQYF. The DNA of the CDR3 is TGTGCCAGCAGCTTAGGCGGGTCTGCGGCAGATACGCAGTATTTT.

In this sample, this clonotype turned up many times. The chain employs TRBV7-2 and TRBJ2-1, with D tentatively TRBD1 (5 bases). The CDR3 covers 13 residues. V was trimmed by 3 bases and J by 10 bases, leaving 13 bases between them. Germline V lookup: CDR1 SGHTA, CDR2 FQGNSA. For the CDR3, the DNA is TGTGCCAGCAGCTTTCCACAGGTGAGGGAGCAGTTCTTC. Protein product: CASSFPQVREQFF.